Sequencing of this T cell receptor beta chain was carried out in a study of cytomegalovirus exposure and HLA in healthy donors (dated by TCRdb to 2017 to 2019). Background for the entire study: In an earlier analysis of roughly 500 of the donors, under 300 Gb of sequence data and 117 million unique TCR beta sequences from about 190 million T cells were reported. Approximately 310 gigabases of sequencing data and approximately 80 million unique TCR sequences were included in an early release covering about 700 HLA-typed donors. Of the roughly 410 genotyped donors, 81% were placed in the genetic ancestry cluster associated with self-reported Caucasian donors. The study aimed to test whether cataloging public T cell receptors could reveal signatures of past pathogen exposure. The study profiled the T cell repertoires of hundreds of subjects by immunosequencing and related them to cytomegalovirus serostatus. In addition to the first cohort of roughly 700 subjects, a separate validation cohort of over 90 different subjects was used. High-throughput TCR immunosequencing, statistical association of individual TCRs with disease status, and machine learning were combined to predict cytomegalovirus infection status. A later analysis re-examined previously published TCR beta repertoires from about 700 donors and added high-resolution HLA genotyping to investigate patterns of TCR occurrence. Rather than drawing on any new phenotypic data, the later analysis identified candidate immune exposures from TCR beta sequences and the way those sequences occurred across donors. To decide whether each TCR beta V gene segment behaved as functional or pseudogenic, an earlier analysis of some 570 of the donors relied on high-throughput TCR beta sequencing. Donor age, sex, ethnicity and CMV serostatus were compiled alongside the repertoire data. A later genetic analysis used genome-wide SNP genotypes for about 65% of the roughly 700 donors, treating that subset as a discovery cohort. All discovery cohort repertoires had been generated using a single sequencing platform. HLA typing included class I and class II loci at four-digit resolution. The number of donors typed differed by locus, with roughly 620-640 for A, B, C, DRB1 and DQB1, around 500 for DQA1, approximately 570 for DPA1, and around 460 for DPB1. Because of strong linkage in the cohort, roughly five DR-DQ haplotypes were treated as single units for association and clustering. Across around 400 genotyped donors of the cohort, an average of about 250,000 unique TCR beta nucleotide sequences per donor were sequenced, and roughly 17% of those sequences were non-productive. The study at large found these results: The authors suggested that the approach could potentially be extended to other disease states and immunological phenotypes. In an earlier analysis of fewer than 700 of the donors, most TCR beta V segments appeared in productive rearrangements about 87% or about 30% of the time, broadly matching IMGT annotations. In a later genetic analysis, a missense DCLRE1C variant was associated with V-gene and J-gene trimming of TCR beta chains, and the association was replicated in an independent cohort. When HLA alleles, especially DR and DQ, strongly co-occurred, TCR associations were difficult to assign to individual alleles. In a later genetic analysis, fewer N-insertions in productive TCRs were reported among donors in an Asian-associated ancestry cluster than the approximately 630-donor mean. A later analysis found that TCR association rates varied across HLA loci, with DRB1 alleles showing the most associated TCRs and HLA-C alleles the fewest. Specific HLA alleles were associated with roughly 16,000 TCR beta sequences at a false discovery rate of 0.05 in a later analysis. Correlated functional status among segregating V segments might be attributable to linkage disequilibrium, but an unknown experimental factor could not be ruled out. In a later analysis, HLA-associated TCR beta chains were found to be more clonally expanded and to have lower generation probabilities than equally common non-associated chains. CMV serostatus was the only immune exposure information available for the cohort. Because some donors lacked HLA typing at each locus, the association tests relied only on the typed subset. A further reported finding was that TCR beta sequences accurately predicted the HLA-A and HLA-B alleles for most subjects in the first cohort. The earlier analysis of around 600 of the donors excluded 15 to 20 rarely observed V segments, including chromosome 9 orphons, because counts were too low. Only TCR beta chains were sequenced in this cohort, and the absence of alpha or paired-chain data limited detectable features. In vitro tests confirmed that a few of the cytomegalovirus-associated TCR beta chains recognize cytomegalovirus antigens. Most TCR sequences were seen in very few donors, while some public TCRs were found in many individuals. Sequencing depth was assumed to be roughly uniform across donors in the presence/absence analyses, though that assumption may not hold. Several of the top co-occurrence clusters appeared to be linked to parvovirus B19, influenza, CMV and Epstein-Barr virus, according to a later analysis. A cluster of highly shared sequence variants was judged likely to represent a technical artifact of the sequencing pipeline. The 87-base-pair reads could not distinguish some IMGT-functional V segments, including TRBV6-2 and TRBV6-3, so those segments were excluded. The study gave a list of some 150 TCR beta chains associated with cytomegalovirus. The classifier was reported to diagnose cytomegalovirus status with high specificity and sensitivity in both the original and validation cohorts. A later analysis found that most CMV-associated TCR beta chains appeared HLA-restricted, with HLA associations seemingly driven largely by CMV exposure.

Library construction relied on the immunoSEQ multiplex PCR assay. For the multiplex PCR, a mixture combining 60 forward primers for TCR Vbeta segments and 13 reverse primers for TCR Jbeta segments was used. Amplification of the CDR3 region of rearranged TCR beta genes was performed with a multiplex PCR assay on genomic DNA. On the Illumina HiSeq System, the amplified TCR beta libraries were sequenced as 87-base-pair reads. The paper's processing steps were these. A later analysis tallied 75 million to 95 million unique TCR beta chains across the 660 or so repertoires, and around 12 million of those chains were shared by two or more donors. Raw reads were error-corrected and collapsed into unique sequences with a nearest-neighbor algorithm that merged closely related sequences to remove PCR and sequencing errors. Alignment of CDR3 sequences to IMGT reference sequences was used to assign V, D and J gene segments. For a sequence to be retained, a match of at least six nucleotides was required to both a V gene segment and a J gene segment. A rearrangement counted as productive if the CDR3 had no stop codons and remained in frame with V and J, and every other rearrangement counted as non-productive. CDR3 was defined by IMGT convention, running from the second conserved V-encoded cysteine to the conserved J-encoded phenylalanine. The earlier analysis of about 590 of the donors excluded sequences that lacked an unambiguous match to a single V gene segment. An earlier analysis of 587 of the donors called V segments functional above 56.7% productive rearrangements and segregating when the between-donor standard deviation exceeded 5%. To diagnose cytomegalovirus status from the catalog of TCR beta chain sequences, a statistical classification framework was built. A later analysis assigned V and J genes by comparing TCR nucleotide sequences with IMGT/GENE-DB human TR gene sequences. In a later analysis, CDR3 sequences and most-parsimonious VDJ recombination scenarios were assigned using the TCRdist pipeline. In a later analysis, each TCR beta chain was defined by its CDR3 amino acid sequence together with its V-gene family, and reads lacking a unique V-gene family were excluded. A later analysis removed several hundred highly shared, low-generation-probability nucleotide sequences to deal with suspected cross-contamination and a sequencing artifact. For each public chain, a later analysis derived a clonal expansion index from normalized ranks of inferred template counts within each repertoire. In a later analysis, generation probabilities were computed with a VDJ recombination model fitted to out-of-frame rearrangements, and the resulting probabilities were checked against IGoR. Hypergeometric tests were used in a later analysis to score TCR-TCR, TCR-HLA and TCR-CMV co-occurrence, with a repertoire-size bias correction applied to the TCR pairs. A later analysis estimated false discovery rates by permuting HLA or CMV assignments 20 times. In a later analysis, co-occurring TCRs were grouped with DBSCAN, and TCRdist sequence similarity was added when clustering was performed within HLA-allele-positive subsets. Co-occurrence clustering excluded repertoires with fewer than 30,000 or more than 120,000 public chains, plus five with anomalous nucleotide sharing. Drawn from immuneACCESS, this table holds only the in-frame rearrangements with V and J called that TCRdb kept. Clones are partly lost; checked studies trace under half to an unresolved V gene and leave the rest unexplained. The D gene and trimming were derived from the DNA, and the V and J assignments and clone size from that table. The sample table lists about 120,000 clones, around three quarters of them with a count of one. Clones ranked in the top ten supply less than 4% of the sample.

In total, fewer than 750 healthy bone marrow donors made up the cohort. At the time of sampling, every cohort member was nominally healthy, though immune exposures that went unrecorded were likely present. The donor tested CMV seropositive, placing the donor among the 289 seropositive members of the cohort. Every donor gave a peripheral blood sample, and the peripheral blood mononuclear cells from that sample were used for TCR beta sequencing. The Qiagen DNeasy Blood Extraction Kit was used to extract genomic DNA from the blood cell samples. To note about this clone: Its antigen has not been determined. The sample holds no much larger clone one base away, and base qualities are not on file.

Cut back by 3 bases and 0 bases, the V and J ends lie 11 bases apart. CDR1 and CDR2 were assigned from the germline V gene as MDHEN and SYDVKM. Counted from cysteine to phenylalanine, this CDR3 has 15 amino acids. Here the CDR3 DNA is all that survives: 45 bases in frame from base 1. The chain was built from TRBV28 and TRBJ1-2; TRBD1 is possibly the D segment (5 matching bases). The receptor's source is a woman under 40 in good health and CMV-seropositive. Sequences were obtained from PBMCs. The DNA reads as follows: TGTGCCAGCAGTTTCTCCGGGGGATCTAACTATGGCTACACCTTC. It is translated as CASSFSGGSNYGYTF.